One sample yielded the 20 T cell receptor beta chains listed below, sequenced in a study of a mutant IDH1 vaccine in newly diagnosed glioma. The time point is: week 35, safety follow-up. A single vaccine dose contained 300 ug of mutant IDH1 20-mer peptide, and topical imiquimod was used with it. Sequencing was performed with immunoSEQ multiplex PCR; in TCRdb, only in-frame clones are kept and a portion is missing. The sample yields about 50,000 clones, around 84% seen once. No antigen is known for these receptors. The input for sequencing was PBMCs, taken from a glioma patient whose treatment included an IDH1 peptide vaccine. The receptors here all came from a woman under 30 with glioma.

The CDR3 spells CASSPPRGNSPLHF. The CDR3 DNA reads TGTGCCAGCTCACCACCGCGGGGTAATTCACCCCTCCACTTT. This chain links TRBV18 with TRBJ1-6; D remains unclear. CDR1 and CDR2 (germline): KGHSH, LQKENI. Trimming left V 0 bases short and J 6 bases short, with 6 bases between. The CDR3 consists of 14 residues.

This sequence joins TRBV7-9 and TRBJ2-1, with 8 bases lining up with TRBD2. Trimming at V came to 2 bases and at J to 6 bases, leaving 12 bases not matched to a gene. The CDR3 is made up of 17 amino acids. Germline V lookup: CDR1 SEHNR, CDR2 FQNEAQ (reference sequence). CDR3 in DNA: TGTGCCAGCAGCTTAAGATCCTCCCGGGAGGGCGGCAATGAGCAGTTCTTC. This encodes CASSLRSSREGGNEQFF.

This chain links TRBV25-1 with TRBJ1-1, with a possible D match to TRBD1 (5 bases). Germline CDR1 reads MGHDK; CDR2 reads SYGVNS. Trimming cost V 6 bases and J 6 bases, with 11 bases left between them. This CDR3 has 12 residues. The CDR3 here is CASREGEAEAFF. The CDR3 nucleotides are TGTGCCAGCAGGGAAGGGGAAGCTGAAGCTTTCTTT.

The rearrangement links TRBV14 to TRBJ1-3, with D uncertain. The CDR3 covers 15 residues. Germline V gene sequence: CDR1 SGHDN, CDR2 FVKESK. Trimming took off 0 bases at V and 4 bases at J, with 10 bases between the two ends. This CDR3 is CASSQDLPGGNTIYF. CDR3 DNA: TGTGCCAGCAGCCAAGATCTCCCGGGGGGAAACACCATATATTTT.

V gene TRBV6-6 combines with J gene TRBJ2-7, with TRBD1 matching 8 bases. In germline, CDR1 is MNHNY, CDR2 SVGAGI (reference sequence). The J segment lost 5 bases and the V segment lost 8 bases, leaving 14 bases of the junction unmatched. CDR3 length equals 15 residues. The CDR3, as DNA: TGTGCCAGCTGTAACGGGGACAGGCGAAGTGACGAGCAGTACTTC. Translation: CASCNGDRRSDEQYF.

This clone appeared a few times. The rearrangement links TRBV7-9 to TRBJ2-7; no clear D. The CDR3 sequence is 12 residues long. V lost 4 bases and J 2 bases, leaving 6 bases between the germline ends. Germline CDR1 reads SEHNR; CDR2 reads FQNEAQ (reference sequence). This chain's CDR3 is CASSSNTYEQYF. CDR3 nucleotides: TGTGCCAGCAGCTCGAATACCTACGAGCAGTACTTC.

The chain is built from TRBV6-5 and TRBJ2-5; D remains ambiguous. Germline V gene data show CDR1 as MNHEY and CDR2 as SVGAGI. V lost 4 bases, J lost 7 bases, and 13 bases lay in between. The CDR3 is made up of 13 amino acids. CDR3 sequence: CASSSPTRGTQYF. As DNA, the CDR3 is TGTGCCAGCAGTTCCCCGACCCGAGGGACCCAGTACTTC.

This chain connects TRBV5-5 to TRBJ2-2, with 8 bases identical to TRBD1. The germline V gene has CDR1 SGHKS and CDR2 YYEKEE (reference sequence). The trim removed 4 bases at V and 1 base at J, leaving 9 bases unmatched. The CDR3 spans 17 residues. CDR3 protein: CASSEDRVGWNTGELFF. The CDR3 DNA follows: TGTGCCAGCAGCGAGGACAGGGTAGGCTGGAACACCGGGGAGCTGTTTTTT.

This clone was recorded a few times. The rearrangement joins TRBV5-6 to TRBJ2-1; D may be TRBD1 (6 bases). The germline CDR1 and CDR2 sequences are SGHDT and YYEEEE. The CDR3 sequence is 14 residues long. V was trimmed by 4 bases and J by 5 bases, leaving 13 bases between them. CDR3 loop: CASSGAGADNEQFF. CDR3 DNA: TGTGCCAGCAGCGGGGCAGGGGCGGACAATGAGCAGTTCTTC. The full variable domain, completed using reference TRBV5-6 and TRBJ2-1, is DAGVTQSPTHLIKTRGQQVTLRCSPKSGHDTVSWYQQALGQGPQFIFQYYEEEERQRGNFPDRFSGHQFPNYSSELNVNALLLGDSALYLCASSGAGADNEQFFGPGTRLTVL.

CDR3 nucleotides: TGTGCCAGCAGCCAGAGTAACCGGGACAGAGGCACTGAAGCTTTCTTT. Its protein is CASSQSNRDRGTEAFF. The rearrangement joins TRBV4-2 to TRBJ1-1; 7 bases agree with TRBD1. CDR1 is LGHNA, CDR2 YNFKEQ, per germline. Trimming removed 3 bases from V and 4 bases from J; junction bases left unmatched: 11. CDR3 length: 16 amino acids.

The chain uses TRBV11-2 and TRBJ2-3; D may be TRBD2 (6 bases). The length of the CDR3 is 13 residues. Per germline, CDR1 SGHAT and CDR2 FQNNGV. V was cut by 10 bases and J by 8 bases, with 19 bases left in between. CDR3: CAIYGGPLGTQYF. CDR3 sequence (DNA): TGTGCCATTTACGGAGGGCCTTTAGGTACGCAGTATTTT.

V is TRBV5-6 and J is TRBJ2-5, with D perhaps TRBD2 (5 bases). Germline CDR1 is SGHDT and CDR2 is YYEEEE. The CDR3 sequence is 13 residues long. V gave up 1 base and J gave up 8 bases, with 12 bases separating them. The CDR3 DNA is TGTGCCAGCAGCTTGTTGGCGGGCGGTACCCAGTACTTC. The encoded protein is CASSLLAGGTQYF.

V gene TRBV25-1 combines with J gene TRBJ2-5, with 8 positions matching TRBD1. The junction had 7 bases not matched to a gene; V was cut back by 0 bases and J by 13 bases. Germline V gives CDR1 MGHDK, CDR2 SYGVNS. CDR3 length equals 13 residues. The CDR3 loop reads CASSEYGRDRTYF. The CDR3, as DNA: TGTGCCAGCAGTGAATACGGGCGGGACAGGACGTACTTC.

The V and J genes are TRBV5-1 and TRBJ1-1, with D possibly being TRBD1 (5 bases). CDR1 is SGHRS, CDR2 YFSETQ, per germline. With 0 bases removed from V and 7 bases from J, the gap between germline ends came to 13 bases. This CDR3 comprises 14 residues. CDR3 protein: CASSLGGTSYEAFF. As DNA, the CDR3 is TGCGCCAGCAGCTTGGGGGGGACGTCTTATGAAGCTTTCTTT.

J is TRBJ2-1 and V is TRBV6-1; maybe TRBD1 (6 bases). The CDR3 spans 14 residues. Germline CDR1 MNHNS, CDR2 SASEGT. Trimming removed 5 bases at V and 8 bases at J, with 16 bases between. DNA of the CDR3: TGTGCCAGCAGTCCTGGGGCAGGGGCGGATGAGCAGTTCTTC. This gives the protein CASSPGAGADEQFF.

This clone was seen just once. The V gene is TRBV20-1, the J gene TRBJ2-7; no definite D call. The CDR3 has 11 amino acids. The germline V and J ends were trimmed by 0 bases and 4 bases, with 4 bases remaining between them. Germline CDR1 DFQATT, CDR2 SNEGSKA (reference sequence). The CDR3 here is CSARDVYEQYF. The CDR3 bases are TGCAGTGCTAGAGATGTTTACGAGCAGTACTTC.

The rearrangement links TRBV6-1 to TRBJ2-3; 8 nucleotides align to TRBD1. The CDR3 consists of 13 residues. Unmatched junction bases numbered 2, after V lost 3 bases and J lost 6 bases. Germline V lookup: CDR1 MNHNS, CDR2 SASEGT. CDR3 protein: CASSDRGRDTQYF. The CDR3 nucleotides read TGTGCCAGCAGTGACAGGGGGCGGGATACGCAGTATTTT.

The genes are TRBV5-4 and TRBJ2-2, with D perhaps TRBD1 or TRBD2 (6 bases each). Germline assignment: CDR1 SGHNT and CDR2 YYREEE (reference sequence). The V gene lost 3 bases and the J gene lost 1 base, with 13 bases spanning the gap. This CDR3 region has 16 residues. The CDR3 region has the DNA TGTGCCAGCAGCTACCCCGAGGGGGGGAACACCGGGGAGCTGTTTTTT. Amino acids: CASSYPEGGNTGELFF.

CDR3 DNA sequence: TGTGCCAGCAGCCGAGAAGTTGGTAGCACCGGGGAGCTGTTTTTT. This translates into CASSREVGSTGELFF. The chain recombines TRBV4-2 with TRBJ2-2; no firm D call. CDR1 is LGHNA and CDR2 is YNFKEQ in the germline V gene. Trimming removed 4 bases at V and 4 bases at J, with 13 bases between. This CDR3 has 15 amino acids.

The rearrangement joins TRBV5-1 to TRBJ1-3; D not certain. This CDR3 spans 14 amino acids. Germline loops: CDR1 SGHRS, CDR2 YFSETQ. V was cut by 4 bases and J by 2 bases, with 10 bases left in between. The CDR3 DNA is TGCGCCAGCAGCGTGACTTCCCCTGGAAACACCATATATTTT. Translated: CASSVTSPGNTIYF.